Below are 17 T cell receptor beta chains sequenced from a single sample in a study of early T cells in non-severe SARS-CoV-2 infection. TCRdb reprocessed the 5' RACE reads with MiXCR, giving one entry per CDR3 protein. The profile shows fewer than 85,000 distinct CDR3 sequences, about 12% of them singletons. Sequencing input: whole blood. Every receptor here comes from an adult who was a healthcare worker with PCR-confirmed SARS-CoV-2 infection or an uninfected control (not recorded which).

V is TRBV18 and J is TRBJ1-1; D is possibly TRBD1 (6 bases). Germline V lookup: CDR1 KGHSH, CDR2 LQKENI. Trimming removed 1 base at V and 1 base at J, with 13 bases between. The CDR3 spans 16 residues. The CDR3 DNA follows: TGTGCCAGCTCACCACAGGGGGGCCATCGGAACACTGAAGCTTTCTTT. It is translated as CASSPQGGHRNTEAFF. The full variable domain, completed using reference TRBV18 and TRBJ1-1, is NAGVMQNPRHLVRRRGQEARLRCSPMKGHSHVYWYRQLPEEGLKFMVYLQKENIIDESGMPKERFSAEFPKEGPSILRIQQVVRGDSAAYFCASSPQGGHRNTEAFFGQGTRLTVV.

This clonotype was seen repeatedly, ten times or more. The V call is TRBV9, the J call TRBJ1-5; D is ambiguous. Trimming left V 4 bases short and J 8 bases short, with 19 bases between. The germline CDR1 and CDR2 sequences are SGDLS and YYNGEE. There are 15 residues in the CDR3. CDR3 region: CASSFSPGEREPQHF. The CDR3 bases are TGTGCCAGCAGCTTTTCCCCTGGGGAGAGAGAGCCCCAGCATTTT.

This clonotype was found a few times. The chain recombines TRBV7-8 with TRBJ2-1; the match to TRBD2 covers 9 bases. This CDR3 spans 15 amino acids. Germline CDR1 SGHVS, CDR2 FQNEAQ. J lost 6 bases, V lost 1 base, and 4 bases had no gene match. CDR3 protein: CASSLELAGLNEQFF. In nucleotides, the CDR3 is TGTGCCAGCAGCTTAGAACTAGCGGGTCTCAATGAGCAGTTCTTC.

The chain combines TRBV5-1 with TRBJ1-2; no reliable D call. The CDR3 length is 12 residues. Trimming shortened V by 4 bases and J by 9 bases, and 13 bases separated the two germline ends. The germline gives CDR1 SGHRS, CDR2 YFSETQ. The CDR3 region is CASSLEEHSYTF. DNA for the CDR3: TGCGCCAGCAGCCTGGAGGAGCATAGCTACACCTTC.

This rearrangement joins TRBV20-1 to TRBJ2-5; D gene ambiguous. From germline, CDR1 is DFQATT and CDR2 SNEGSKA (reference sequence). Trimming left V 6 bases short and J 6 bases short, with 17 bases between. CDR3 length: 13 residues. In DNA, the CDR3 is TGCAGTGCGAGCACGACAAGTAGAAAGACCCAGTACTTC. Its translation: CSASTTSRKTQYF.

V usage is TRBV2 and J usage is TRBJ1-2; the D is unclear. This CDR3 is built from 17 residues. With 2 bases removed from V and 8 bases from J, the gap between germline ends came to 24 bases. From germline, CDR1 is SNHLY and CDR2 FYNNEI. The CDR3 loop reads CASSEWTSGLSDLGYTF. The CDR3 coding sequence is TGTGCCAGCAGTGAATGGACCTCCGGGCTATCGGACCTGGGCTACACCTTC.

In this sample, this clonotype turned up many times. The chain couples TRBV18 to TRBJ2-7; no reliable D call. The CDR3 runs to 14 residues. CDR1 and CDR2 (germline): KGHSH, LQKENI. Trimming removed 1 base from V and 0 bases from J, with 7 bases in between. The CDR3 region has the DNA TGTGCCAGCTCACCACAAGGGTCCTCCTACGAGCAGTACTTC. Translated, it gives CASSPQGSSYEQYF.

This clonotype was observed once. This may be a read error, as it is one base from a much larger clone. This chain connects TRBV5-5 to TRBJ1-5; TRBD1 agrees at 8 bases. Unmatched junction bases numbered 8, after V lost 1 base and J lost 8 bases. CDR3 length: 15 residues. CDR1 and CDR2 from the germline V gene are SGHKS and YYEKEE (reference sequence). The CDR3, as DNA: TGTGCCAGCAGCTTGCTCCCAGGGGGCGAAAAGCCCCAGCATTTT. Its protein product is CASSLLPGGEKPQHF.

This clonotype was seen more than once but under ten times. The gene calls are TRBV11-3 and TRBJ2-5; 12 nucleotides line up with TRBD2. J gave up 5 bases and V 4 bases, and 8 bases lay outside the gene matches. The CDR3 runs 16 residues. CDR1 SGHNT and CDR2 YENEEA come from the germline V gene. DNA of the CDR3: TGTGCCAGCAGCTCGGGACTAGCGGGCGGAGGCGAGACCCAGTACTTC. It is translated as CASSSGLAGGGETQYF.

This clonotype is a singleton in its sample. The gene calls are TRBV7-9 and TRBJ2-2; D unclear. Germline CDR1 is SEHNR and CDR2 is FQNEAQ (reference sequence). V dropped 6 bases and J dropped 2 bases, with 10 bases sitting between them. CDR3 length: 14 amino acids. CDR3 coding DNA: TGTGCCAGCAGTTTACTGTCAAACACCGGGGAGCTGTTTTTT. Residues: CASSLLSNTGELFF.

The J gene is TRBJ2-1, the V gene TRBV11-2; 7 bases map to TRBD1. Germline V gene data show CDR1 as SGHAT and CDR2 as FQNNGV. V dropped 6 bases and J dropped 8; count of bases not matched to a gene: 10. The CDR3 is 14 amino acids. The CDR3 DNA sequence: TGTGCCAGCAGTACAGGGGACGGAGGCGATGAGCAGTTCTTC. Its translation: CASSTGDGGDEQFF.

The chain has TRBV5-6 and TRBJ1-5; 7 bases are shared with TRBD1. The germline V gene encodes CDR1 SGHDT and CDR2 YYEEEE. Unmatched junction bases numbered 7, after V lost 3 bases and J lost 1 base. The CDR3 totals 16 residues. The CDR3 loop is CASSSTGVGSNQPQHF. The DNA of the CDR3 is TGTGCCAGCAGCTCTACAGGGGTGGGGAGCAATCAGCCCCAGCATTTT.

The genes are TRBV11-2 and TRBJ2-7, with D maybe TRBD2 (5 bases). Trimming stripped 1 base from V and 4 bases from J, with 11 bases between. This CDR3 region has 14 residues. From germline, CDR1 is SGHAT and CDR2 FQNNGV. Here the CDR3 DNA reads TGTGCCAGCAGCTTAGGGGTAGCGAGGTACGAGCAGTACTTC. It is translated as CASSLGVARYEQYF.

The DNA of the CDR3 is TGTGCCAGCAGCTTAGCCACAGGGAACGAGCAGTACTTC. It encodes CASSLATGNEQYF. The V gene is TRBV7-9, the J gene TRBJ2-7; D may be TRBD1 (6 bases). Trimming cost V 0 bases and J 5 bases, with 8 bases left between them. The CDR3 runs to 13 residues. Germline CDR1 is SEHNR and CDR2 is FQNEAQ (reference sequence).

The chain is built from TRBV30 and TRBJ1-1; no definite D call. In germline, CDR1 is GTSNPN, CDR2 SVGIG (reference sequence). Trimming took off 2 bases at V and 4 bases at J, with 8 bases between the two ends. The CDR3 covers 12 residues. The CDR3 protein is CAWSPKGTEAFF. CDR3 nucleotide sequence: TGTGCCTGGAGTCCTAAAGGCACTGAAGCTTTCTTT.

This clonotype came up a few times. V gene TRBV10-3 combines with J gene TRBJ2-7; 13 bases are a match to TRBD2. This CDR3 has 16 amino acids. V lost 4 bases, J lost 0 bases, and 3 bases stayed unmatched. From germline, CDR1 is ENHRY and CDR2 SYGVKD. CDR3 coding DNA: TGTGCCATCAGTGGGACTAGCGGGAGTAGCTCCTACGAGCAGTACTTC. It encodes CAISGTSGSSSYEQYF.

V gene TRBV7-3 combines with J gene TRBJ1-5; D not certain. The CDR3 sequence is 16 residues long. The germline V gene encodes CDR1 SGHTA and CDR2 FQGTGA. Trimming stripped 5 bases from V and 5 bases from J, with 19 bases between. CDR3 DNA: TGTGCCAGCAGCGTCGGGCAGAGCGTACGTTATCAGCCCCAGCATTTT. Translating gives CASSVGQSVRYQPQHF.